This T cell receptor (beta chain) comes out of a study of blood T cell repertoires in COVID-19. For the study at large: Researchers got acute and convalescent COVID-19 samples from the United States, Italy and Spain. PBMCs, B-cell-depleted T cells, or T cells provided the cDNA or gDNA that made up the material.

In the study's own analysis: Amplification with reference gene primers provided the estimates of nucleated cell counts. Sequencing was performed with immunoSEQ multiplex PCR; in TCRdb, only in-frame clones are kept and a portion is missing. Clonal size and the V and J genes are those of that table, whereas D and trimming came from the DNA. Found here are approximately 63,000 clones, roughly 90% of them singletons; the top ten hold 5% to 6.5%. The CDR3 is 18 residues long. CDR1 is LGHDT, CDR2 YNNKEL, per germline (reference sequence). The V segment lost 1 base and the J segment 3 bases; nucleotides outside the gene matches: 4.

The chain carries TRBV3-1 (or the pseudogene TRBV3-2) and TRBJ2-3, with 16 bases identical to TRBD2. The source of this sequence is a man at least 80 years old in a cohort sampled during active COVID-19. The material sequenced was peripheral blood. This CDR3 is CASSQVGTSGGGTDTQYF. The CDR3 nucleotides are TGTGCCAGCAGCCAAGTCGGGACTAGCGGGGGGGGGACAGATACGCAGTATTTT.